This T cell receptor beta chain was identified in a study of cytomegalovirus exposure and HLA in healthy donors. At collection, donors were nominally healthy, but unrecorded immune exposures were probable. The V and J ends lost 4 bases and 16 bases respectively, with 11 bases between them. The CDR3 loop spans 10 amino acids. The V gene's germline CDR1 is MNHNS and CDR2 SASEGT. Findings and caveats of the study: Most subjects had HLA-A and HLA-B alleles reportedly predicted accurately by TCR beta sequences. What a later analysis showed was that several of the most significant clusters appeared linked to common viral pathogens. The authors later linked a missense DCLRE1C variant to TCR beta V- and J-gene trimming.

The PCR was carried out with 60 Vbeta primers and 13 Jbeta primers. Clones were read by immunoSEQ multiplex PCR, and TCRdb kept only the in-frame ones, dropping some. The table has 54,000 or so clones, approximately 63% seen once. Of note for this clone: Its antigen is unknown.

The sequenced sample was PBMCs. V and J are TRBV6-1 and TRBJ2-1; D unresolved. The source is a woman aged 55-70 years in good health and CMV-seropositive. CDR3 amino acids: CASSVQVPFF. CDR3 coding DNA: TGTGCCAGCAGTGTTCAGGTACCATTCTTC.